The next 13 T cell receptor beta chains were all read from a single sample in a study of PD-1 blockade in classical Hodgkin lymphoma. Each patient relapsed following autologous stem cell transplantation, and prior brentuximab vedotin exposure differed. Here immunoSEQ multiplex PCR was the method, and the copy in TCRdb shows in-frame clones only, minus some. The top ten clones hold roughly 21% of a sample with approximately 98,000 clones, roughly nine tenths of them seen once. This sample comprised peripheral blood mononuclear cells (PBMCs), obtained before the second cycle of nivolumab. Receptors were obtained from a human donor with classical Hodgkin lymphoma.

The chain combines TRBV7-9 with TRBJ1-2, with TRBD1 matching 8 bases. This CDR3 has 16 amino acids. J lost 0 bases, V lost 1 base, and 4 bases had no gene match. Germline CDR1 reads SEHNR; CDR2 reads FQNEAQ (reference sequence). The CDR3 protein is CASSLVRGLSNYGYTF. For the CDR3, the DNA is TGTGCCAGCAGCTTAGTCAGGGGGCTCTCTAACTATGGCTACACCTTC. Using reference TRBV7-9 and TRBJ1-2 for the parts outside the CDR3, the full variable domain is DTGVSQNPRHKITKRGQNVTFRCDPISEHNRLYWYRQTLGQGPEFLTYFQNEAQLEKSRLLSDRFSAERPKGSFSTLEIQRTEQGDSAMYLCASSLVRGLSNYGYTFGSGTRLTVV.

On this clone itself: A junction boundary mismatches the germline segment, possibly from a read error. The chain recombines TRBV4-1 with TRBJ1-4; D unresolved. The CDR3 is 11 amino acids. Germline-derived CDR1 and CDR2 are MGHRA and YSYEKL. The CDR3 sequence is CAGSPDQKLFF. As DNA, the CDR3 is TGCGCCGGCAGCCCCGACCAAAAACTGTTTTTT.

Notes on this clone: The same CDR3 also results from other DNA sequences found in this sample. The V and J genes are TRBV5-1 and TRBJ1-2; D is undetermined. Trimming took 0 bases from V and 4 from J, leaving 7 bases between them. Germline assignment: CDR1 SGHRS and CDR2 YFSETQ. The CDR3 is 13 amino acids. CDR3 coding DNA: TGCGCCAGCAGCTTGGAAGGACCCTATGGCTACACCTTC. Translated: CASSLEGPYGYTF.

This clone was observed a single time. The genes are TRBV5-4 and TRBJ1-1; maybe TRBD1 (6 bases). The V gene lost 5 bases and the J gene lost 11 bases, with 16 bases spanning the gap. The germline gives CDR1 SGHNT, CDR2 YYREEE (reference sequence). The CDR3 sequence is 12 residues long. The CDR3 DNA reads TGTGCCAGCAGTTTATCAACAGGGTACGCTTTCTTT. It is translated as CASSLSTGYAFF.

V is TRBV7-2 and J is TRBJ2-5; D tentatively fits TRBD1 or TRBD2 (5 bases each). With 2 bases removed from V and 1 base from J, the gap between germline ends came to 11 bases. CDR1 and CDR2 from the germline V gene are SGHTA and FQGNSA. The CDR3 runs to 15 residues. CDR3 in DNA: TGTGCCAGCAGCTTACCGGGGCGGCCCCAAGAGACCCAGTACTTC. Translating gives CASSLPGRPQETQYF.

The CDR3 DNA reads TGTGCCACCGGATCACAGGGCTACGAGCAGTACTTC. It is translated as CATGSQGYEQYF. This chain joins TRBV19 and TRBJ2-7, with D tentatively TRBD1 (6 bases). Trimming removed 10 bases at V and 3 bases at J, with 13 bases between. The CDR3 totals 12 residues. CDR1 and CDR2 (germline): LNHDA, SQIVND (reference sequence).

This chain joins TRBV19 and TRBJ2-7; TRBD2 might be the D (5 bases). Trimming removed 3 bases at V and 0 bases at J, with 12 bases between. From germline, CDR1 is LNHDA and CDR2 SQIVND (reference sequence). CDR3 length: 15 amino acids. The CDR3 spells CASSIKAVYSYEQYF. The CDR3 coding sequence is TGTGCCAGTAGTATCAAAGCGGTCTACTCCTACGAGCAGTACTTC.

The V gene is TRBV5-1, the J gene TRBJ2-3, with TRBD1 identical over 8 bases. Germline loops: CDR1 SGHRS, CDR2 YFSETQ. There are 16 residues in the CDR3. V was clipped by 0 bases and J by 3 bases; unmatched bases: 6. This CDR3 reads CASSLVTGGLTDTQYF. CDR3 bases: TGCGCCAGCAGCTTGGTTACAGGGGGGTTAACAGATACGCAGTATTTT.

The chain links TRBV6-1 to TRBJ2-6; TRBD2 might be the D (6 bases). CDR1 and CDR2 from the germline V gene are MNHNS and SASEGT. The CDR3 is made up of 15 amino acids. Trimming stripped 3 bases from V and 0 bases from J, with 6 bases between. CDR3 in amino acids: CASSEEGSGANVLTF. The CDR3 nucleotides read TGTGCCAGCAGTGAGGAGGGCTCTGGGGCCAACGTCCTGACTTTC.

The chain has TRBV29-1 and TRBJ1-1; D ambiguous. Germline-derived CDR1 and CDR2 are SQVTM and ANQGSEA. Between the trimmed V and J ends, which lost 3 bases and 4 bases, there was a span of 12 bases. The CDR3 is 13 residues long. The CDR3 region is CSVDWGDGTEAFF. CDR3 DNA: TGCAGCGTTGATTGGGGTGACGGCACTGAAGCTTTCTTT. The whole variable domain, filled in from reference TRBV29-1 and TRBJ1-1, reads SAVISQKPSRDICQRGTSLTIQCQVDSQVTMMFWYRQQPGQSLTLIATANQGSEATYESGFVIDKFPISRPNLTFSTLTVSNMSPEDSSIYLCSVDWGDGTEAFFGQGTRLTVV.

The rearrangement joins TRBV2 to TRBJ2-5, with D possibly being TRBD1 (5 bases). The CDR3 is 13 amino acids. The V gene lost 5 bases and the J gene lost 5 bases, with 12 bases spanning the gap. Germline V gene data show CDR1 as SNHLY and CDR2 as FYNNEI. The CDR3 nucleotides are TGTGCCAGCAGTCCGGACAACGGGGAGACCCAGTACTTC. This encodes CASSPDNGETQYF.

This clone was observed a handful of times. The rearrangement links TRBV2 to TRBJ1-5; the D gene is possibly TRBD1 (5 bases). Germline V gene sequence: CDR1 SNHLY, CDR2 FYNNEI. Trimming cost V 0 bases and J 0 bases, with 18 bases left between them. The CDR3 contains 19 residues. As DNA, the CDR3 is TGTGCCAGCAGTGAAGCGCTGGGGCAGCCCGGGGGTAGCAATCAGCCCCAGCATTTT. This translates into CASSEALGQPGGSNQPQHF.

V gene TRBV2 combines with J gene TRBJ2-6; D gene uncertain. Between the trimmed V and J ends, which lost 2 bases and 0 bases, there was a span of 11 bases. The CDR3 is 17 amino acids. Looked up from germline, CDR1 is SNHLY and CDR2 is FYNNEI. The CDR3 nucleotides are TGTGCCAGCAGTGAATCAGGCTTCCCCTCTGGGGCCAACGTCCTGACTTTC. Amino acids: CASSESGFPSGANVLTF.